This T cell receptor beta chain was recovered during a study of blood T cells in healthy people across ages (dated by TCRdb to between 2014 and 2017). Regarding the research as a whole: In model experiments, roughly one uniquely barcoded TCR beta cDNA molecule per two T cells was captured by template switching. Age-related changes in TCR beta repertoire diversity were measured in the study by deep sequencing normalized with unique cDNA molecular identifiers. The donors were split into four age groups: young (average 16 years), middle-aged (roughly 42), aged (approximately 60) and long-lived (roughly 86). To avoid experimental bias, donors of different ages were spread randomly across the sequencing lanes. The study analyzed two additional independent replicas of 1 million unique cDNA reads from the same blood draw for two donors, one aged 18 to 29 and one aged 80 or older. Broader findings and caveats from the paper: The long-lived group showed more naive CD4+ T cells, fewer expanded clones and increased TCR diversity than the aged group, suggesting age selection. The percentage of naive T cells measured by flow cytometry correlated strongly with observed TCR beta diversity. Because the CMV infection status of the donors was unknown, age-related changes in expanded clonotypes may potentially have been confounded. As age increased, observed TCR beta diversity per million T cells dropped in a roughly linear way, and a significant reduction was already evident by age about 40. Bulk unsorted PBMC profiling prevented conclusive comparison of naive and antigen-experienced compartments. Estimates of total diversity based on one million sequenced T cells were regarded as lower bounds and as underestimates.

Library construction relied on 5' RACE. The sample was run on an Illumina HiSeq 2500. A second 7 to 11 cycle PCR used a sample-barcoded 5' primer and a J-beta primer mix. Each TCR beta cDNA molecule received a unique molecular identifier from a template-switch 5' adaptor carrying 12 random nucleotides. Each sample yielded at least 2.5 million CDR3-containing paired-end reads. First-strand cDNA synthesis was performed from all RNA using the Mint cDNA synthesis kit, with priming by a TRBC-specific oligonucleotide. Following uracil-DNA glycosylase treatment, all cDNA underwent a first 18-cycle PCR with the universal primers M1SS and BC2_uni_R. For the original study's pipeline: Each sample was normalized by randomly selecting 1 million high-quality reads, each carrying a distinct molecular identifier. Instead of being binned into consensus sequences, reads with shared molecular identifiers were discarded. MiTCR, set to a Q25 quality threshold and the strictest error-elimination algorithm, was used for CDR3 identification, clonotype clustering and error correction. A nonparametric unseen species model with Euler transformation was used to estimate lower-bound total TCR beta diversity. TCRdb trimmed the raw reads at Q25, called clones with MiXCR and kept productive beta chains. Entries are consolidated by CDR3 protein sequence, retaining the most common genes and DNA. TCRdb, not the original authors, processed these V and J calls. Counted in this sample were about 730,000 distinct CDR3 sequences; 40% to 45% of them appeared once. The top ten clones comprise 20% to 25% of the sample.

The donors were 40 or so Caucasian individuals from Russia, aged roughly 6 to 100 years, who were systemically healthy. Approximately 11 milliliters of peripheral blood were drawn from each donor into EDTA-treated Vacutainer tubes. Ficoll-Paque density-gradient centrifugation was used to isolate PBMCs, with at least 6.5 million per sample. Total RNA, at least 5 micrograms per sample, was extracted from PBMCs with Trizol reagent. For every donor, flow cytometry on a PBMC aliquot measured the percentage of naive CD45RAhigh/CD27high T cells. Concerning this clonotype itself: Its binding antigen is unknown. Per-base qualities were not stored, and no clone one base away is much larger.

Between the V and J ends, shortened by 2 bases and 8 bases respectively, the junction contains 9 bases. Reading from cysteine to phenylalanine, the CDR3 counts 13 amino acids. Here the CDR3 DNA is all that survives: 39 bases in frame from base 1. As encoded in the germline V gene (reference sequence), CDR1 is MNHEY while CDR2 is SMNVEV. The source material was blood. The chain couples TRBV27 to TRBJ1-4; the D gene cannot be named for sure. The sequence was obtained from a woman between 55 and 75 years old in good health. The bases read TGTGCCAGCAGTTTAAGACAAAGAGAAAAACTGTTTTTT. Its protein reads: CASSLRQREKLFF.